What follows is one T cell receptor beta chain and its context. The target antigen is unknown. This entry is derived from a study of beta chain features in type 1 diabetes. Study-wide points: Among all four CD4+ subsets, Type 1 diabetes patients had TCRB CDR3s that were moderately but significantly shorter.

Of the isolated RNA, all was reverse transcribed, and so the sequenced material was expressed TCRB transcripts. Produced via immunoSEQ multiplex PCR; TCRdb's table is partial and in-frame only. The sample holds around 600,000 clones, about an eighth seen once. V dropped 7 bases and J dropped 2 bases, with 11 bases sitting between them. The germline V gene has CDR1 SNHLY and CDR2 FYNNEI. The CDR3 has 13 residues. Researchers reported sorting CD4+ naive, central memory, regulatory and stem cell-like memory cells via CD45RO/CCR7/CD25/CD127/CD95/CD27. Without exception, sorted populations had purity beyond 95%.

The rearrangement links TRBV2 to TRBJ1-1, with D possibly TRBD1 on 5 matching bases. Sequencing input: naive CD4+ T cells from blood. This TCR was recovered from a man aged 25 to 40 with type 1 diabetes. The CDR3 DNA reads TGTGCCAGCATCCCCAGGGCTAACACTGAAGCTTTCTTT. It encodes CASIPRANTEAFF.